This is a list of T cell receptor beta chains from one sample in a study of beta chain features in type 1 diabetes. Some clones are missing from TCRdb's copy, which holds only in-frame ones; the method was immunoSEQ multiplex PCR. Counted here are 300,000 to 350,000 clones, approximately 14% occurring once; the ten biggest clones make up more than 6.5%. Sequencing input: central memory CD4+ T cells from blood. The receptors come from a man younger than 45 in good health. The CDR3 runs from the conserved cysteine through the conserved F or W. The D gene is left open where the match is weak. Some rows have no size entry. The others give once, few or many, or a class for an expanded clone.

d_gene: NA
j_gene: TRBJ2-1
v_gene: TRBV14
abundance: many
CDR3aa: CASSQDWGEQFF
CDR3nt: TGTGCCAGCAGCCAAGATTGGGGTGAGCAGTTCTTC

d_gene: NA
j_gene: TRBJ2-5
v_gene: TRBV5-4
abundance: NA
CDR3aa: CASSFGYRETQYF
CDR3nt: TGTGCCAGCAGCTTCGGGTACCGGGAGACCCAGTACTTC

d_gene: NA
j_gene: TRBJ1-6
v_gene: TRBV27
abundance: NA
CDR3aa: CASKGHQISPLHF
CDR3nt: TGTGCCAGCAAGGGGCACCAGATTTCACCCCTCCACTTT

d_gene: TRBD2
j_gene: TRBJ2-5
v_gene: TRBV5-4
abundance: once
CDR3aa: CASSSLTSGETQYF
CDR3nt: TGTGCCAGCAGCTCCCTGACTAGCGGAGAGACCCAGTACTTC

d_gene: NA
j_gene: TRBJ1-2
v_gene: TRBV30
abundance: NA
CDR3aa: CAWSYLQGIVGYTF
CDR3nt: TGTGCCTGGAGCTACCTCCAGGGGATTGTTGGCTACACCTTC

d_gene: NA
j_gene: TRBJ2-2
v_gene: TRBV6-5
abundance: NA
CDR3aa: CASKQGNTGELFF
CDR3nt: TGTGCCAGCAAGCAGGGGAACACCGGGGAGCTGTTTTTT

d_gene: TRBD2
j_gene: TRBJ2-3
v_gene: TRBV6-6
abundance: few
CDR3aa: CASKGLAGLTDTQYF
CDR3nt: TGTGCCAGCAAAGGACTAGCGGGGCTAACAGATACGCAGTATTTT

d_gene: NA
j_gene: TRBJ1-2
v_gene: TRBV6-5
abundance: NA
CDR3aa: CASSPTRGSGYTF
CDR3nt: TGTGCCAGCAGTCCCACCAGGGGCAGTGGCTACACCTTC

d_gene: NA
j_gene: TRBJ2-5
v_gene: TRBV4-3
abundance: few
CDR3aa: CASSQVGSAKTQYF
CDR3nt: TGCGCCAGCAGCCAAGTGGGGTCAGCAAAGACCCAGTACTTC

d_gene: NA
j_gene: TRBJ1-1
v_gene: TRBV5-1
abundance: NA
CDR3aa: CASSLPPQPAFF
CDR3nt: TGCGCCAGCAGCTTGCCCCCGCAACCCGCTTTCTTT

d_gene: NA
j_gene: TRBJ2-3
v_gene: TRBV7-2
abundance: NA
CDR3aa: CASSRGGSTQYF
CDR3nt: TGTGCCAGCAGCCGCGGCGGGTCTACGCAGTATTTT